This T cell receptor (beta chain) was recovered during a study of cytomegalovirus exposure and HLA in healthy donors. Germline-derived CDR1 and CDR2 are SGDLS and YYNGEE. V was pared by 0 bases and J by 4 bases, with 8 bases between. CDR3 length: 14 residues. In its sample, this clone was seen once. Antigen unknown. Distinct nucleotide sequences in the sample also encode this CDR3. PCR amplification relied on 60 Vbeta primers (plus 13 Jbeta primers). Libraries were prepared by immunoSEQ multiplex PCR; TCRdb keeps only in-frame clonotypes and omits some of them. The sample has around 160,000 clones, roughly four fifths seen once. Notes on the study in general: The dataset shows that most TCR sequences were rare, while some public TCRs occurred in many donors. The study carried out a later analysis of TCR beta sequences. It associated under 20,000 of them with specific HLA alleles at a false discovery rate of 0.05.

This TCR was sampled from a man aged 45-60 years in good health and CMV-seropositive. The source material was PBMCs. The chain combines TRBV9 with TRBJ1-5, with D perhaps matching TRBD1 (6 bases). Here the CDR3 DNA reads TGTGCCAGCAGCGTAGGTCAGGGGAATCAGCCCCAGCATTTT. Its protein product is CASSVGQGNQPQHF.